This T cell receptor (beta chain) was identified in a study of T cells in Graves' hyperthyroidism and ophthalmopathy. V gave up 5 bases and J gave up 4 bases; unmatched junction bases: 11. The germline V gene encodes CDR1 SQVTM and CDR2 ANQGSEA. This CDR3 is 15 amino acids long. The investigators amplified TCR beta CDR3 regions from RNA transcripts. Primed by the HTBI set, a first-round RT-PCR was run on the TCR CDR3. TCRdb recomputed calls from the multiplex PCR reads with MiXCR, one row per CDR3 protein. This sample has 300,000 to 400,000 distinct CDR3 sequences, with under 25% found just once. This sequence originates from a woman aged 50 to 60 with Graves' hyperthyroidism. V gene TRBV29-1 combines with J gene TRBJ2-3; 8 bases align to TRBD1. Source material: blood. The CDR3 DNA follows: TGCAGCGTTTGGACAGGGACAAGGAGCCCAGATACGCAGTATTTT. Translated, it gives CSVWTGTRSPDTQYF.